The 32 T cell receptor beta chains given below trace back to one sample, sequenced in a study of CXCR4 blockade with PD-1 therapy in pancreatic cancer (dated 2019 in TCRdb). Libraries were prepared through the immunoSEQ multiplex PCR assay. As stored in TCRdb, this immuneACCESS dataset retains in-frame rearrangements with V and J assigned. A fraction of the clones does not appear; measured against another copy, unresolved V genes explain less than half of the discrepancy, and the remainder lacks a known reason. The sample yields roughly 1,500 clones; approximately 39% were counted once. Clones ranked in the top ten supply roughly 16% of the sample. Sequenced: tumor tissue. The receptors were sampled from a human donor with pancreatic ductal adenocarcinoma.

The chain is built from TRBV28 and TRBJ2-1; D possibly corresponds to TRBD1 (8 bases). The CDR3 runs to 15 residues. Germline loops: CDR1 MDHEN, CDR2 SYDVKM. V gave up 8 bases and J gave up 7 bases, with 21 bases separating them. In DNA, the CDR3 is TGTGCCAGCCAGGGGGGGCCAGGGGGCTGGAATGAGCAGTTCTTC. It specifies CASQGGPGGWNEQFF.

The chain is built from TRBV30 and TRBJ2-1; 10 positions agree with TRBD2. Germline trimming cut 0 bases from V and 7 bases from J; bases unmatched to any gene: 3. The CDR3 is 14 amino acids. CDR1 GTSNPN and CDR2 SVGIG come from the germline V gene (reference sequence). As DNA, the CDR3 is TGTGCCTGGAGTGTAGCGGGAGGGCGAAATGAGCAGTTCTTC. The encoded protein is CAWSVAGGRNEQFF.

This clone turned up a few times. The J gene is TRBJ1-1, the V gene TRBV9; no definite D call. The CDR3 spans 13 residues. Germline V gene data show CDR1 as SGDLS and CDR2 as YYNGEE. Trimming removed 1 base at V and 3 bases at J, with 7 bases between. Here the CDR3 reads CASSVPPDTEAFF. CDR3 in DNA: TGTGCCAGCAGCGTACCTCCCGACACTGAAGCTTTCTTT.

In its sample, this clone ranks as hyperexpanded. The rearrangement joins TRBV6-8 to TRBJ1-1; 10 bases are shared with TRBD1. J lost 5 bases, V lost 2 bases, and 2 bases had no gene match. Germline V gene data show CDR1 as MNHGY and CDR2 as SAAAGT. The CDR3 spans 14 residues. This CDR3 is CASSYGTGVTEAFF. CDR3 nucleotide sequence: TGTGCCAGCAGTTACGGGACAGGGGTAACTGAAGCTTTCTTT.

This rearrangement joins TRBV18 to TRBJ2-5, with a tentative D call TRBD1 (6 bases). Trimming took off 5 bases at V and 4 bases at J, with 14 bases between the two ends. CDR1 and CDR2 from the germline V gene are KGHSH and LQKENI. The CDR3 runs to 14 residues. The CDR3 DNA sequence: TGTGCCAGCTCATACACAACAGGGCCAGAGACCCAGTACTTC. Encoded protein: CASSYTTGPETQYF.

The chain employs TRBV28 and TRBJ2-3; 10 bases agree with TRBD1. With 7 bases clipped from V and 8 bases from J, the junction kept 12 bases outside the gene matches. Per the germline V gene, CDR1 is MDHEN and CDR2 is SYDVKM. This CDR3 region has 15 residues. The CDR3 DNA follows: TGTGCCAGCATTTGGGGGACAGGGGATTTTGGTACGCAGTATTTT. Amino acids: CASIWGTGDFGTQYF.

The chain uses TRBV18 and TRBJ2-3, with 7 bases that match TRBD2. Losses at the gene ends were 3 bases for V and 0 bases for J; bases not matched to a gene: 3. Germline V lookup: CDR1 KGHSH, CDR2 LQKENI. CDR3 length: 15 amino acids. The CDR3 DNA follows: TGTGCCAGCTCACCCCAGCGGGGAAGCACAGATACGCAGTATTTT. Its protein product is CASSPQRGSTDTQYF.

V and J are TRBV19 and TRBJ2-2; D is ambiguous. Germline assignment: CDR1 LNHDA and CDR2 SQIVND (reference sequence). This CDR3 region has 14 residues. Deletions cut 1 base from V and 5 bases from J, with 8 bases between. CDR3 nucleotide sequence: TGTGCCAGTAGTATAGGTGGGGTTACCGGGGAGCTGTTTTTT. This translates into CASSIGGVTGELFF.

The chain combines TRBV15 with TRBJ2-3, with no clear D. V lost 0 bases, J lost 3 bases, and 13 bases lay in between. The CDR3 runs 16 residues. Germline CDR1 is LNHNV and CDR2 is YYDKDF (reference sequence). CDR3 DNA sequence: TGTGCCACCAGCAGAGAAGGCGCCGACGGGACAGATACGCAGTATTTT. It yields the protein CATSREGADGTDTQYF. The full variable domain, completed using reference TRBV15 and TRBJ2-3, is DAMVIQNPRYQVTQFGKPVTLSCSQTLNHNVMYWYQQKSSQAPKLLFHYYDKDFNNEADTPDNFQSRRPNTSFCFLDIRSPGLGDTAMYLCATSREGADGTDTQYFGPGTRLTVL.

This rearrangement joins TRBV19 to TRBJ1-2; weak D call: TRBD1 (6 bases). CDR3 length: 14 amino acids. The germline gives CDR1 LNHDA, CDR2 SQIVND (reference sequence). V shed 2 bases and J shed 1 base, with 8 bases lying between them. The CDR3 is CASSITGNNYGYTF. CDR3 sequence (DNA): TGTGCCAGTAGTATAACAGGGAATAACTATGGCTACACCTTC.

This clone was seen a few times. The V gene is TRBV19, the J gene TRBJ1-2; D gene unclear. Germline loops: CDR1 LNHDA, CDR2 SQIVND (reference sequence). The V gene lost 3 bases and the J gene lost 5 bases, with 13 bases spanning the gap. The CDR3 extends over 14 amino acids. CDR3 sequence (DNA): TGTGCCAGTAGTATCACGGGTAGTGGATATGGCTACACCTTC. This encodes CASSITGSGYGYTF. The full variable domain, completed using reference TRBV19 and TRBJ1-2, is DGGITQSPKYLFRKEGQNVTLSCEQNLNHDAMYWYRQDPGQGLRLIYYSQIVNDFQKGDIAEGYSVSREKKESFPLTVTSAQKNPTAFYLCASSITGSGYGYTFGSGTRLTVV.

This clone was counted between two and nine times. V gene TRBV9 combines with J gene TRBJ1-4, with D unclear. The CDR3 length is 15 residues. Germline CDR1 reads SGDLS; CDR2 reads YYNGEE. V lost 6 bases to trimming and J lost 0 bases, with 12 bases between them. CDR3 in DNA: TGTGCCAGCATTGTCGGAGTTACAACTAATGAAAAACTGTTTTTT. Amino acid sequence: CASIVGVTTNEKLFF.

The CDR3 loop is CASSPGTGGQQPQHF. CDR3 bases: TGTGCCAGCTCACCAGGGACAGGGGGCCAACAGCCCCAGCATTTT. This chain connects TRBV18 to TRBJ1-5; 12 bases are a match to TRBD1. Germline V gene sequence: CDR1 KGHSH, CDR2 LQKENI. The CDR3 loop spans 15 amino acids. The V segment lost 2 bases and the J segment 7 bases; nucleotides outside the gene matches: 3.

This chain links TRBV28 with TRBJ1-3; 9 bases fit TRBD1. CDR3 size: 14 residues. From germline, CDR1 is MDHEN and CDR2 SYDVKM. V lost 5 bases, J lost 8 bases, and 7 bases stayed unmatched. This CDR3 is CASSGRDRVHTIYF. Here the CDR3 DNA reads TGTGCCAGCAGTGGACGGGACAGGGTTCACACCATATATTTT.

In its sample, this clone ranks as medium-sized (0.01 to 0.1%). The chain recombines TRBV6-8 with TRBJ1-1; D call uncertain. V was shortened by 5 bases and J by 6 bases, with 16 bases between the two germline ends. CDR3 size: 14 residues. Germline loops: CDR1 MNHGY, CDR2 SAAAGT. CDR3 nucleotide sequence: TGTGCCAGCAGTGCCTCGCCGGGGAATGCTGAAGCTTTCTTT. Protein sequence: CASSASPGNAEAFF.

This clone was observed a handful of times. The chain has TRBV6-8 and TRBJ1-2; possible D gene TRBD1, 6 bases. Germline lookup yields CDR1 MNHGY and CDR2 SAAAGT. V lost 6 bases to trimming and J lost 5 bases, with 13 bases between them. The CDR3 spans 13 residues. CDR3 protein: CASRTGQLYGYTF. The CDR3 coding sequence is TGTGCCAGCAGGACAGGACAGCTGTATGGCTACACCTTC.

The V and J genes are TRBV30 and TRBJ2-7; 11 nucleotides match TRBD1. Trimming removed 0 bases from V and 2 bases from J; junction bases left unmatched: 0. The CDR3 extends over 14 amino acids. Germline V gene sequence: CDR1 GTSNPN, CDR2 SVGIG (reference sequence). CDR3 sequence: CAWSVGQGAYEQYF. The CDR3 region has the DNA TGTGCCTGGAGTGTGGGACAGGGGGCCTACGAGCAGTACTTC.

The chain recombines TRBV6-7 with TRBJ2-4, with TRBD2 identical over 7 bases. TRBV6-7 is an ORF for which the function is uncertain. Trimming at V came to 0 bases and at J to 8 bases, leaving 7 bases not matched to a gene. The CDR3 consists of 15 residues. This CDR3 is CASSYSRGGGDIQYF. CDR3 nucleotide sequence: TGTGCCAGCAGTTACTCACGCGGGGGAGGCGACATTCAGTACTTC.

This rearrangement joins TRBV18 to TRBJ2-5; TRBD1 agrees at 11 bases. V was pared by 3 bases and J by 5 bases, with 8 bases of the junction left unmatched. Germline V gene lookup returns CDR1 KGHSH and CDR2 LQKENI. The CDR3 contains 16 residues. CDR3 coding DNA: TGTGCCAGCTCACCCTCCCGGACAGGGGGCCGGGAGACCCAGTACTTC. Protein: CASSPSRTGGRETQYF. The whole variable domain, filled in from reference TRBV18 and TRBJ2-5, reads NAGVMQNPRHLVRRRGQEARLRCSPMKGHSHVYWYRQLPEEGLKFMVYLQKENIIDESGMPKERFSAEFPKEGPSILRIQQVVRGDSAAYFCASSPSRTGGRETQYFGPGTRLLVL.

The sample holds a few counts of this clone. The rearrangement links TRBV4-1 to TRBJ2-2, with D perhaps assigned TRBD1 or TRBD2 (5 bases each). The germline V and J ends were trimmed by 0 bases and 5 bases, with 13 bases remaining between them. The germline CDR1 and CDR2 sequences are MGHRA and YSYEKL. The CDR3 runs 16 residues. This CDR3 is CASSQDPGPLTGELFF. The CDR3 DNA reads TGCGCCAGCAGCCAAGACCCGGGACCTCTTACCGGGGAGCTGTTTTTT.

The rearrangement links TRBV11-3 to TRBJ2-2; D perhaps matches TRBD2 (6 bases). V dropped 3 bases and J dropped 5 bases, with 16 bases sitting between them. The CDR3 is 16 amino acids. The germline V gene has CDR1 SGHNT and CDR2 YENEEA. The CDR3 DNA reads as TGTGCCAGCAGCTTGGCGTCCGGGGGAGGTACCGGGGAGCTGTTTTTT. This gives the protein CASSLASGGGTGELFF.

This clone is medium-sized (0.01 to 0.1%). The chain has TRBV9 and TRBJ2-7, with 10 bases identical to TRBD1. There are 14 residues in the CDR3. J gave up 3 bases and V 3 bases, and 3 bases lay outside the gene matches. CDR1 and CDR2 (germline): SGDLS, YYNGEE. The CDR3 here is CASSARDRGYEQYF. DNA of the CDR3: TGTGCCAGCAGCGCCCGGGACAGGGGCTACGAGCAGTACTTC.

This chain uses TRBV15 with TRBJ2-5; TRBD2 matches 7 bases. CDR3 length: 17 amino acids. Germline V gives CDR1 LNHNV, CDR2 YYDKDF (reference sequence). V trimming: 0 bases; J trimming: 5 bases; junction bases outside the gene matches: 12. This CDR3 is CATSRDAAGAWGETQYF. CDR3 DNA sequence: TGTGCCACCAGCAGAGACGCGGCGGGAGCGTGGGGGGAGACCCAGTACTTC.

The rearrangement links TRBV5-1 to TRBJ2-1; D is undetermined. Germline V lookup: CDR1 SGHRS, CDR2 YFSETQ. The CDR3 covers 14 residues. This chain's CDR3 is CASATVSSYNEQFF. CDR3 DNA sequence: TGCGCATCCGCAACCGTCAGCTCCTACAATGAGCAGTTCTTC.

The chain employs TRBV19 and TRBJ2-1, with a tentative D call TRBD2 (6 bases). The V gene's germline CDR1 is LNHDA and CDR2 SQIVND (reference sequence). There are 13 residues in the CDR3. The V and J ends lost 4 bases and 9 bases respectively, with 13 bases between them. The CDR3 DNA reads TGTGCCAGTAGTAGCGGGATGCAGGGTGAGCAGTTCTTC. It is translated as CASSSGMQGEQFF.

By sample fraction, this clone is large. The rearrangement joins TRBV18 to TRBJ2-5; the match to TRBD1 covers 7 bases. The CDR3 spans 14 residues. Germline loops: CDR1 KGHSH, CDR2 LQKENI. Trimming removed 4 bases from V and 5 bases from J; junction bases left unmatched: 7. The CDR3 is CASSQTGTGETQYF. The CDR3 DNA reads as TGTGCCAGCTCACAGACAGGGACCGGGGAGACCCAGTACTTC.

This clone was counted a few times. The chain is built from TRBV6-8 and TRBJ1-1, with D uncertain. Germline CDR1 reads MNHGY; CDR2 reads SAAAGT. This CDR3 has 14 amino acids. V was cut by 4 bases and J by 1 base, with 10 bases left in between. CDR3: CASSSSPGNTEAFF. The CDR3 coding sequence is TGTGCCAGCAGTTCTAGTCCAGGGAACACTGAAGCTTTCTTT.

This clone was seen more than once but under ten times. This sequence joins TRBV10-3 and TRBJ1-3; 12 bases are shared with TRBD1. V was clipped by 0 bases and J by 7 bases; unmatched bases: 4. This CDR3 is 16 amino acids long. The V gene's germline CDR1 is ENHRY and CDR2 SYGVKD. The CDR3 region is CAISESGGQGANTIYF. CDR3 sequence (DNA): TGTGCCATCAGTGAGTCAGGGGGACAGGGGGCGAACACCATATATTTT.

The chain combines TRBV18 with TRBJ2-2, with D perhaps matching TRBD2 (5 bases). This CDR3 is 16 amino acids long. V lost 5 bases to trimming and J lost 4 bases, with 17 bases between them. Germline V CDR1 and CDR2: KGHSH, LQKENI. The CDR3 DNA follows: TGTGCCAGCTCAGTTTTGGGCCAAGAGGGCACCGGGGAGCTGTTTTTT. Protein sequence: CASSVLGQEGTGELFF. Based on the CDR3 plus reference TRBV18 and TRBJ2-2, the full variable domain is NAGVMQNPRHLVRRRGQEARLRCSPMKGHSHVYWYRQLPEEGLKFMVYLQKENIIDESGMPKERFSAEFPKEGPSILRIQQVVRGDSAAYFCASSVLGQEGTGELFFGEGSRLTVL.

This clone was picked up a small number of times. The gene calls are TRBV11-3 and TRBJ1-6, with D tentatively TRBD1 (6 bases). The CDR3 spans 15 residues. Germline values: CDR1 SGHNT, CDR2 YENEEA. Trimming cost V 4 bases and J 5 bases, with 12 bases left between them. The CDR3 is CASSSSGGNNSPLHF. The CDR3 DNA reads TGTGCCAGCAGCTCCTCGGGGGGCAATAATTCACCCCTCCACTTT.

This chain links TRBV19 with TRBJ2-2; 8 bases match TRBD2. The CDR3 is 15 amino acids. CDR1 is LNHDA and CDR2 is SQIVND in the germline V gene (reference sequence). V was pared by 3 bases and J by 7 bases, with 7 bases of the junction left unmatched. CDR3 nucleotide sequence: TGTGCCAGTAGTATGAGCGGGAGCAGATACGGGGAGCTGTTTTTT. Residues: CASSMSGSRYGELFF.

This clone is labeled as medium-sized (0.01 to 0.1%). This chain uses TRBV6-8 with TRBJ2-2; a weak D match, TRBD1 (5 bases). Germline lookup yields CDR1 MNHGY and CDR2 SAAAGT. The V and J ends lost 8 bases and 1 base respectively, with 11 bases between them. The CDR3 has 14 amino acids. The CDR3 bases are TGTGCCAGCCTAAGAACAGGGAACACCGGGGAGCTGTTTTTT. Its protein product is CASLRTGNTGELFF.